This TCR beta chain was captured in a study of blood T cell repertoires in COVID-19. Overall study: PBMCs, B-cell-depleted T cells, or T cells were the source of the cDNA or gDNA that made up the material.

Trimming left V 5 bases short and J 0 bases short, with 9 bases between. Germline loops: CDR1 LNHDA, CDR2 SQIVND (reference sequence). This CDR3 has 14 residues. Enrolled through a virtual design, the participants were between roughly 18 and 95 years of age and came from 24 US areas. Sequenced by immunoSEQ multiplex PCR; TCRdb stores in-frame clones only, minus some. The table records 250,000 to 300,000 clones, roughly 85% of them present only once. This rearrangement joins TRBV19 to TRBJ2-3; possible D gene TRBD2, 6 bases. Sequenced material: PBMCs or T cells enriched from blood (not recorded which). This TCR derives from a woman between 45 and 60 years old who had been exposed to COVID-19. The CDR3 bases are TGTGCCAGTAGTCCTAGCGCTAGCACAGATACGCAGTATTTT. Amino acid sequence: CASSPSASTDTQYF.